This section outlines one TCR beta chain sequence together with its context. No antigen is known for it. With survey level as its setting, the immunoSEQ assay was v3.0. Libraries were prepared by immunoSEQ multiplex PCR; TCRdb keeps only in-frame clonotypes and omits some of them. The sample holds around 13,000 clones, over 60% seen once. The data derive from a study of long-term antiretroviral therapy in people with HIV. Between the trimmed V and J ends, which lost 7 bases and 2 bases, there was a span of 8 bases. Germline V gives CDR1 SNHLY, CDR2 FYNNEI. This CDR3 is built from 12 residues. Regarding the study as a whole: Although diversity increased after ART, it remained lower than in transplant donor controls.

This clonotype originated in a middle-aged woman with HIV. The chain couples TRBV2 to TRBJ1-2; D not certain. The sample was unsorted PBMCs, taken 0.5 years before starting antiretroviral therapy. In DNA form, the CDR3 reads TGTGCCAGCAACCCGGACAACTATGGCTACACCTTC. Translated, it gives CASNPDNYGYTF. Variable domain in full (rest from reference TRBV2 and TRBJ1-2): EPEVTQTPSHQVTQMGQEVILRCVPISNHLYFYWYRQILGQKVEFLVSFYNNEISEKSEIFDDQFSVERPDGSNFTLKIRSTKLEDSAMYFCASNPDNYGYTFGSGTRLTVV.